A single count supports the clone carrying this T cell receptor beta chain. The antigen is undetermined. V was trimmed by 6 bases and J by 2 bases, leaving 14 bases between them. CDR1 is MDHEN, CDR2 SYDVKM, per germline. This CDR3 is 14 amino acids long. This record belongs to a study of OX40 agonist ivuxolimab in advanced cancers. Looking at the study overall: The study reported partial responses in three patients: one hepatocellular carcinoma, two cutaneous melanoma.

Produced via immunoSEQ multiplex PCR; TCRdb's table is partial and in-frame only. The sample includes about 30,000 clones, about 74% of them seen just once. Study-wide points: Some patients without response likewise showed low normalized clonal expansion.

The material was CD4+ or CD8+ T cells sorted from blood, obtained in a trial of the OX40 agonist ivuxolimab. The chain employs TRBV28 and TRBJ2-7; D gene unclear. The receptor comes from an adult with an advanced solid tumor such as melanoma, head and neck, liver or kidney cancer. CDR3 nucleotides: TGTGCCAGCAGCCTCCACGGAACCCCCTACGAGCAGTACTTC. As protein: CASSLHGTPYEQYF.